Listed here are 9 T cell receptor beta chains from one sample, sequenced in a study of cytomegalovirus exposure and HLA in healthy donors. With 60 Vbeta and 13 Jbeta primers, the PCR was carried out. Some clones are missing from TCRdb's copy, which holds only in-frame ones; the method was immunoSEQ multiplex PCR. Here the sample spans more than 95,000 clones, about 80% being singletons. Specimen: PBMCs. These receptors all come from a man between 18 and 29 years old in good health and CMV-seronegative.

Remarks on this clone: Other nucleotide sequences from this sample produce the same CDR3. This chain links TRBV7-2 with TRBJ1-6; D uncertain. The CDR3 consists of 15 residues. In germline, CDR1 is SGHTA, CDR2 FQGNSA. V was shortened by 5 bases and J by 0 bases, with 8 bases between the two germline ends. CDR3 in DNA: TGTGCCAGCAGCCTATCTAGCTCCTATAATTCACCCCTCCACTTT. This gives the protein CASSLSSSYNSPLHF.

The sample holds one count of this clone. The chain recombines TRBV5-1 with TRBJ1-1; D unresolved. The length of the CDR3 is 13 residues. V lost 4 bases, J lost 1 base, and 8 bases lay in between. CDR1 and CDR2 from the germline V gene are SGHRS and YFSETQ. CDR3 coding DNA: TGCGCCAGCAGCCCGGAGGCGAACACTGAAGCTTTCTTT. This sequence encodes CASSPEANTEAFF.

The V gene is TRBV7-2, the J gene TRBJ1-2; D may be TRBD1 (5 bases). Germline V gene sequence: CDR1 SGHTA, CDR2 FQGNSA. V was shortened by 4 bases and J by 4 bases, with 19 bases between the two germline ends. The CDR3 has 16 residues. CDR3 residues: CASSSEGVREGYGYTF. The CDR3 DNA sequence: TGTGCCAGCAGCTCAGAGGGAGTCAGGGAGGGCTATGGCTACACCTTC.

The table lists this clone with a count of one. V gene TRBV5-8 combines with J gene TRBJ2-6, with D perhaps matching TRBD1 (5 bases). CDR3 length: 18 residues. V was trimmed by 0 bases and J by 0 bases, leaving 13 bases between them. Germline values: CDR1 SGHTS, CDR2 YDEGEE. The CDR3 here is CASSLETGKSSGANVLTF. CDR3 bases: TGTGCCAGCAGCTTGGAAACAGGCAAAAGCTCTGGGGCCAACGTCCTGACTTTC.

The chain combines TRBV6-4 with TRBJ2-1; 9 bases agree with TRBD2. The CDR3 is 14 residues long. Germline trimming cut 0 bases from V and 13 bases from J; bases unmatched to any gene: 7. Germline assignment: CDR1 MRHNA and CDR2 SNTAGT. CDR3 DNA: TGTGCCAGCAGTGACTCGGGACTAGCTTCCCCCCAGTTCTTC. This translates into CASSDSGLASPQFF.

J is TRBJ1-1 and V is TRBV19; D is ambiguous. Trimming cost V 5 bases and J 2 bases, with 9 bases left between them. The germline V gene has CDR1 LNHDA and CDR2 SQIVND (reference sequence). CDR3 length equals 13 residues. The DNA of the CDR3 is TGTGCCAGTAGTCAAACTTTCAACACTGAAGCTTTCTTT. As protein: CASSQTFNTEAFF. Full variable domain (rest looked up from reference TRBV19 and TRBJ1-1): DGGITQSPKYLFRKEGQNVTLSCEQNLNHDAMYWYRQDPGQGLRLIYYSQIVNDFQKGDIAEGYSVSREKKESFPLTVTSAQKNPTAFYLCASSQTFNTEAFFGQGTRLTVV.

The rearrangement joins TRBV7-9 to TRBJ2-5; maybe TRBD2 (6 bases). The DNA end is more similar to TRBJ2-7, so the J call may be wrong. The CDR3 spans 15 residues. Per germline, CDR1 SEHNR and CDR2 FQNEAQ (reference sequence). The CDR3 loop reads CASSSGTGPPDEQYF. The CDR3 bases are TGTGCCAGCAGCTCTGGGACTGGGCCTCCGGACGAGCAGTACTTC.

This chain links TRBV10-3 with TRBJ2-1, with D possibly being TRBD2 (7 bases). This CDR3 is 18 amino acids long. From germline, CDR1 is ENHRY and CDR2 SYGVKD. With 0 bases removed from V and 3 bases from J, the gap between germline ends came to 18 bases. The chain's CDR3 is CAISESNYGGGGYNEQFF. Written as DNA, the CDR3 is TGTGCCATCAGTGAGTCGAATTATGGGGGGGGCGGCTACAATGAGCAGTTCTTC.

This chain links TRBV11-2 with TRBJ2-1; TRBD2 aligns across 9 bases. Germline V gene sequence: CDR1 SGHAT, CDR2 FQNNGV. The V gene end was trimmed by 3 bases and the J gene end by 7 bases; junction bases not matched to a gene: 7. CDR3 size: 15 residues. The CDR3 loop is CASSFTGTSPNEQFF. Written as DNA, the CDR3 is TGTGCCAGCAGCTTTACCGGGACTAGCCCGAATGAGCAGTTCTTC.